The 3 T cell receptor beta chains below all came from one sample that was sequenced in a study of OX40 agonist ivuxolimab in advanced cancers. Using immunoSEQ multiplex PCR, the repertoire was profiled, and TCRdb retains in-frame clones only, with some absent. Here the sample spans approximately 22,000 clones, around 85% being singletons. Material: CD4+ or CD8+ T cells sorted from blood, obtained in a trial of the OX40 agonist ivuxolimab. These receptors came from an adult with an advanced solid tumor such as melanoma, head and neck, liver or kidney cancer.

V gene TRBV2 combines with J gene TRBJ2-7; weak D call: TRBD2 (5 bases). Germline V gene lookup returns CDR1 SNHLY and CDR2 FYNNEI. The CDR3 spans 14 residues. The germline V and J ends were trimmed by 0 bases and 5 bases, with 11 bases remaining between them. DNA for the CDR3: TGTGCCAGCAGTGAAGCGCTGGACTTCAACGAGCAGTACTTC. Residues: CASSEALDFNEQYF.

The gene calls are TRBV28 and TRBJ1-6; weak D call: TRBD1 (5 bases). The CDR3 consists of 20 residues. Germline assignment: CDR1 MDHEN and CDR2 SYDVKM. The V end was cut by 5 bases, the J end by 0 bases, with 23 bases between. The chain's CDR3 is CASSPSWGRFESSYNSPLHF. DNA for the CDR3: TGTGCCAGCAGTCCCAGTTGGGGCAGATTCGAGAGCTCCTATAATTCACCCCTCCACTTT. Filled out from reference TRBV28 and TRBJ1-6, the complete variable domain reads DVKVTQSSRYLVKRTGEKVFLECVQDMDHENMFWYRQDPGLGLRLIYFSYDVKMKEKGDIPEGYSVSREKKERFSLILESASTNQTSMYLCASSPSWGRFESSYNSPLHFGNGTRLTVT.

The CDR3 sequence: CASSSAEVAGYNEQFF. For the CDR3, the DNA is TGTGCCAGCAGCTCCGCGGAGGTGGCGGGGTACAATGAGCAGTTCTTC. This chain connects TRBV11-2 to TRBJ2-1, with D possibly TRBD2 on 6 matching bases. V was shortened by 4 bases and J by 4 bases, with 17 bases between the two germline ends. Germline V lookup: CDR1 SGHAT, CDR2 FQNNGV. This CDR3 has 16 residues.